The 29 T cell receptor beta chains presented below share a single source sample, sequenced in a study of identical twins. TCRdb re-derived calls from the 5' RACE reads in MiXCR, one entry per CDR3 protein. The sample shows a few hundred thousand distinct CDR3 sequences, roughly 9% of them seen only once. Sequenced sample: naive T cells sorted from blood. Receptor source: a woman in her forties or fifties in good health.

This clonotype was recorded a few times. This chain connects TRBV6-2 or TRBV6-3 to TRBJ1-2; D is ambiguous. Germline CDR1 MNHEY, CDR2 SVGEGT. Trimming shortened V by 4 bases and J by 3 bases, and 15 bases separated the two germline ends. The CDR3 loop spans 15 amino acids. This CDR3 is CASSSGYLADYGYTF. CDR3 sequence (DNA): TGTGCCAGCAGTTCGGGATACTTGGCCGACTATGGCTACACCTTC.

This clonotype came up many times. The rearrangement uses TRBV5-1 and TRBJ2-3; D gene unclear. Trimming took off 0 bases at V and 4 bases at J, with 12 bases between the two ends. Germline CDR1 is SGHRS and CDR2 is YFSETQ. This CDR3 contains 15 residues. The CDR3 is CASSLGPLSPDTQYF. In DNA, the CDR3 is TGCGCCAGCAGCTTGGGACCCCTTTCCCCAGATACGCAGTATTTT.

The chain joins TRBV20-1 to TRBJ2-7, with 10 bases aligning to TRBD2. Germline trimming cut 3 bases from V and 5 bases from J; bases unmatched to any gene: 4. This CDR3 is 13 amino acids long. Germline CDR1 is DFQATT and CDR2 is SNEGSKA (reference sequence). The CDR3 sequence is CSASILAGDEQYF. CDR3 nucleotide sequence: TGCAGTGCTAGTATCCTAGCGGGAGACGAGCAGTACTTC.

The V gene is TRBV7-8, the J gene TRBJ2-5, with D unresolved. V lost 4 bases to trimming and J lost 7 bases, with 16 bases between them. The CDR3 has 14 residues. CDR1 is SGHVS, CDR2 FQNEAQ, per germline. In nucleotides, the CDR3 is TGTGCCAGCAGCTCCGCCACCGTTGGGCGGACCCAGTACTTC. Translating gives CASSSATVGRTQYF.

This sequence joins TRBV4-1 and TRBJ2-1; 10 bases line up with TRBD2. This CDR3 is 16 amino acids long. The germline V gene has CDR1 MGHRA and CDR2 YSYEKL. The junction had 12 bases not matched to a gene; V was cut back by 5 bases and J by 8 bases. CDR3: CASSTTGLAGVHEQFF. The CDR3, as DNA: TGCGCCAGCAGCACAACCGGTCTAGCGGGAGTCCATGAGCAGTTCTTC.

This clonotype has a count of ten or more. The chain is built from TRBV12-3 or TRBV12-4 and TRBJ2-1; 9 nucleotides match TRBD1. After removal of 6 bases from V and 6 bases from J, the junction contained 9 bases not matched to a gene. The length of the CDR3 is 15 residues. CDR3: CASSPPGQGINEQFF. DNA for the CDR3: TGTGCCAGCAGCCCACCGGGACAGGGTATCAATGAGCAGTTCTTC.

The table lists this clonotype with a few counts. The CDR3 coding sequence is TGTGCCAGCAGCAAGGGACTAAGGTCGTCCAACACCGGGGAGCTGTTTTTT. Encoded protein: CASSKGLRSSNTGELFF. The rearrangement uses TRBV9 and TRBJ2-2; 7 bases are shared with TRBD2. J was trimmed by 2 bases and V by 4 bases; bases with no gene match: 11. The CDR3 is made up of 17 amino acids. Germline values: CDR1 SGDLS, CDR2 YYNGEE.

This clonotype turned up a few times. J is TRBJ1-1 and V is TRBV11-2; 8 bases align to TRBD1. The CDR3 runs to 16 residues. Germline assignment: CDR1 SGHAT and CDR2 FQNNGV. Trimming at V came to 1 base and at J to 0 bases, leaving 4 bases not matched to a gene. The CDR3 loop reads CASSLARTGMNTEAFF. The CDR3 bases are TGTGCCAGCAGCTTAGCGCGGACAGGGATGAACACTGAAGCTTTCTTT.

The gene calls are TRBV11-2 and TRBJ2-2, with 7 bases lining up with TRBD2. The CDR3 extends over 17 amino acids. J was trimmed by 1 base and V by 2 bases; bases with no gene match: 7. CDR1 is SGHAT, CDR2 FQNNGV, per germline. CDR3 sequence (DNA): TGTGCCAGCAGCTTAATGCCCCGCGGGGGGAACACCGGGGAGCTGTTTTTT. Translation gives CASSLMPRGGNTGELFF.

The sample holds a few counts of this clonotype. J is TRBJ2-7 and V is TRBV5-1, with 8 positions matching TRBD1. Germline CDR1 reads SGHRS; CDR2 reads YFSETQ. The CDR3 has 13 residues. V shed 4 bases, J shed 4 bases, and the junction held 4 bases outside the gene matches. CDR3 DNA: TGCGCCAGCAGCATGGGACAGGCTTACGAGCAGTACTTC. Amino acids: CASSMGQAYEQYF.

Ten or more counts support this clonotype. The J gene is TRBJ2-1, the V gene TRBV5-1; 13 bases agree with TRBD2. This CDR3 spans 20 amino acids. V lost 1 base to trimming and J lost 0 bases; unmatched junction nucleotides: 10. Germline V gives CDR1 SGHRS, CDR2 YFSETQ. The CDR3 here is CASSLLWTSGRGGSYNEQFF. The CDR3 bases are TGCGCCAGCAGCTTGCTGTGGACTAGCGGGAGAGGCGGCTCCTACAATGAGCAGTTCTTC.

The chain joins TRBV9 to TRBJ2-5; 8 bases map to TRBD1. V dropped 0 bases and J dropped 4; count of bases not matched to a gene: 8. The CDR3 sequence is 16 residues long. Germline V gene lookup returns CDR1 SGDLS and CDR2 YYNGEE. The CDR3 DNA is TGTGCCAGCAGCGTAGTGGACAGGGCTTTTGTAGAGACCCAGTACTTC. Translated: CASSVVDRAFVETQYF.

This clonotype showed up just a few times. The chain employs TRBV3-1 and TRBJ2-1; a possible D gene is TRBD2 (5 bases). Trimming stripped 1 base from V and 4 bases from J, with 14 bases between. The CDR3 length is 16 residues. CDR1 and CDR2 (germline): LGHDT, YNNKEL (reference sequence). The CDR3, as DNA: TGTGCCAGCAGCCAAGTAGGAGCGGACGTATACAATGAGCAGTTCTTC. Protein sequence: CASSQVGADVYNEQFF.

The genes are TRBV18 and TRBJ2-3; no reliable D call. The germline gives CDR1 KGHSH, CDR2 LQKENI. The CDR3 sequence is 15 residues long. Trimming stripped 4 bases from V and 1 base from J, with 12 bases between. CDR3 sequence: CASSLSAARTDTQYF. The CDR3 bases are TGTGCCAGCTCACTCTCGGCAGCCCGCACAGATACGCAGTATTTT.

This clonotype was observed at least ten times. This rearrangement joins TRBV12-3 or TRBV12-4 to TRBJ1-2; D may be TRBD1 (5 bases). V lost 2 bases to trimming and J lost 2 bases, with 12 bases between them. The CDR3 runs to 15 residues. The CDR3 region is CASSLWGRSNYGYTF. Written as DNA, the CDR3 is TGTGCCAGCAGTTTATGGGGGAGGAGCAACTATGGCTACACCTTC.

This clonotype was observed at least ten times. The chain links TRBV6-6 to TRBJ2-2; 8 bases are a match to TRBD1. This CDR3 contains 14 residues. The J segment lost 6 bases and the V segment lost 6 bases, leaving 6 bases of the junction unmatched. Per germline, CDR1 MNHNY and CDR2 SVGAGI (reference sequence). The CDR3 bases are TGTGCCAGCAGCCTGACAGGGGTCTCCGGGGAGCTGTTTTTT. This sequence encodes CASSLTGVSGELFF.

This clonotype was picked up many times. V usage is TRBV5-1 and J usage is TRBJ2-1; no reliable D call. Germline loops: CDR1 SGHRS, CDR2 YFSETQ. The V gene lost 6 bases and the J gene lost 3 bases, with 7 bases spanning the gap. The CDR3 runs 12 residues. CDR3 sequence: CASTSDYNEQFF. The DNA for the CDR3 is TGCGCCAGCACCTCGGACTACAATGAGCAGTTCTTC.

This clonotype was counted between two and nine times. The CDR3 nucleotides are TGTGCCACCAGCAGAGATCCTAGCGGGGGGGAGACCCAGTACTTC. This gives the protein CATSRDPSGGETQYF. The chain employs TRBV15 and TRBJ2-5; 11 bases line up with TRBD2. Germline assignment: CDR1 LNHNV and CDR2 YYDKDF (reference sequence). The CDR3 loop spans 15 amino acids. Germline trimming cut 0 bases from V and 5 bases from J; bases unmatched to any gene: 2. The full variable domain, rest sourced from reference TRBV15 and TRBJ2-5, is DAMVIQNPRYQVTQFGKPVTLSCSQTLNHNVMYWYQQKSSQAPKLLFHYYDKDFNNEADTPDNFQSRRPNTSFCFLDIRSPGLGDTAMYLCATSRDPSGGETQYFGPGTRLLVL.

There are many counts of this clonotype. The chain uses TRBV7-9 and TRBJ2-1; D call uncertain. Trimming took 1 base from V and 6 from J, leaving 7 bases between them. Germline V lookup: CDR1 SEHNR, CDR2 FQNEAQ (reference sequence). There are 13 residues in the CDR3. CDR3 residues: CASSLVPLNEQFF. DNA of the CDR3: TGTGCCAGCAGCTTAGTACCTCTCAATGAGCAGTTCTTC.

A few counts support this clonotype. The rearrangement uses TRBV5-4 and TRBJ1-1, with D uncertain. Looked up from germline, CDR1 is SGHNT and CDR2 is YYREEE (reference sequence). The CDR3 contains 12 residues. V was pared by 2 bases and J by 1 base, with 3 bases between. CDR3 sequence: CASSFRNTEAFF. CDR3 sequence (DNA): TGTGCCAGCAGCTTCAGGAACACTGAAGCTTTCTTT.

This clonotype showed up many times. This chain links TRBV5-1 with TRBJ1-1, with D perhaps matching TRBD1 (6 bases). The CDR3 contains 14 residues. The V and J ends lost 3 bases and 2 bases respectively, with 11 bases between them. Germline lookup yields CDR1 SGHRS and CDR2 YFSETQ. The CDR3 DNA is TGCGCCAGCAGCTCCGGGACACCAAACACTGAAGCTTTCTTT. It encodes CASSSGTPNTEAFF.

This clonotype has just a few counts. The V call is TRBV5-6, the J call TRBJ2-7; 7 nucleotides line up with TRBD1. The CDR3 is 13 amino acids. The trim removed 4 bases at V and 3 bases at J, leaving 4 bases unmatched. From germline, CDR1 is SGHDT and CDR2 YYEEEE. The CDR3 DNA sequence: TGTGCCAGCAGCAACCGGGACAGCTACGAGCAGTACGTC. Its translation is CASSNRDSYEQYV.

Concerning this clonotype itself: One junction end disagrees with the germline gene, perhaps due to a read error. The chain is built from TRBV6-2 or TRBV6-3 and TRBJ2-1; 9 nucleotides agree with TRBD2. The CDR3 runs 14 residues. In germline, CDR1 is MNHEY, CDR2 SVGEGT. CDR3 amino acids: CANSYSGGGRASVF. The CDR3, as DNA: TGTGCCAACAGTTACTCGGGCGGCGGGAGGGCCTCGGTCTTC.

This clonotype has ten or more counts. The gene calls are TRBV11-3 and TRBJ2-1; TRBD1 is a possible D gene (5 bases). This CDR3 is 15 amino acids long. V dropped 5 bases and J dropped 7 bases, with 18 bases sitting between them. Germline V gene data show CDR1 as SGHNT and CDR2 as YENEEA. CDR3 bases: TGTGCCAGCAGCATGGAGACTGCATCAGGGAATGAGCAGTTCTTC. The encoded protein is CASSMETASGNEQFF. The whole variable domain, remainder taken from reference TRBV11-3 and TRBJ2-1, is EAGVVQSPRYKIIEKKQPVAFWCNPISGHNTLYWYLQNLGQGPELLIRYENEEAVDDSQLPKDRFSAERLKGVDSTLKIQPAELGDSAVYLCASSMETASGNEQFFGPGTRLTVL.

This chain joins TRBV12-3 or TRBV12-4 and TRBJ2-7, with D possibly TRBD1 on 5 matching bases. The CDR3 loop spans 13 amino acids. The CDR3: CASSLRAGPSRNV. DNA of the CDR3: TGTGCCAGCAGTTTAAGGGCAGGGCCCAGTAGAAACGTC.

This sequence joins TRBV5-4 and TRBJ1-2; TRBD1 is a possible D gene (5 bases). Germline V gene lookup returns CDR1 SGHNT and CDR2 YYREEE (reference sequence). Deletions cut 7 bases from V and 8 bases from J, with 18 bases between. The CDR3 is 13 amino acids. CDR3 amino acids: CASGQTGGHGYTF. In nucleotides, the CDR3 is TGTGCCAGCGGCCAAACGGGAGGACACGGCTACACCTTC.

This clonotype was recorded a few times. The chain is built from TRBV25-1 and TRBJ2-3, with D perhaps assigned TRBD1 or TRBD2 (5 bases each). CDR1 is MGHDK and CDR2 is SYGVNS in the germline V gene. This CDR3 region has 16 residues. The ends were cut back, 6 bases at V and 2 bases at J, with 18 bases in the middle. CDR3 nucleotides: TGTGCCAGCAGCCGAAGGGACCAACCAATCACAGATACGCAGTATTTT. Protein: CASSRRDQPITDTQYF.

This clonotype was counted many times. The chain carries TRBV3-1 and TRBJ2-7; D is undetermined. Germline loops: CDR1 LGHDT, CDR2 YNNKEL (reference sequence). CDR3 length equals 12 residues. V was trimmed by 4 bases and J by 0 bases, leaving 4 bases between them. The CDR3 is CASSLFSYEQYF. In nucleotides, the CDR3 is TGTGCCAGCAGCCTGTTCTCCTACGAGCAGTACTTC.

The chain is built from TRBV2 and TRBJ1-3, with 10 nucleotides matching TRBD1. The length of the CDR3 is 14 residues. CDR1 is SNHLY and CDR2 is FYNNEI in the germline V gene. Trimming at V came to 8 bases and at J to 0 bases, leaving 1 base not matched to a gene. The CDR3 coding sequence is TGTGCCAGCGGGACAGGGGTCTCTGGAAACACCATATATTTT. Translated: CASGTGVSGNTIYF.